Below, one T cell receptor (beta chain) is given with its context. The data were taken from a study of preoperative IRX-2 immunotherapy in early breast cancer. Data came from immunoSEQ multiplex PCR; TCRdb stores just in-frame clones and leaves some out. The sample includes under 40,000 clones, roughly 89% of them seen just once. The sample's treatment: preoperative locoregional IRX-2 cytokine immunotherapy. Samples came from a phase Ib trial of preoperative locoregional IRX-2 cytokine immunotherapy. The CDR3 loop spans 13 amino acids. Per the germline V gene, CDR1 is MDHEN and CDR2 is SYDVKM. V dropped 5 bases and J dropped 4 bases, with 11 bases sitting between them.

The specimen comprised tumor tissue, sampled after IRX-2 immunotherapy. The chain couples TRBV28 to TRBJ1-1; the D gene is possibly TRBD1 (6 bases). This sequence originates from a human donor with breast cancer. The CDR3 bases are TGTGCCAGCAGTGGACCAGGGGTCACTGAAGCTTTCTTT. Protein product: CASSGPGVTEAFF.